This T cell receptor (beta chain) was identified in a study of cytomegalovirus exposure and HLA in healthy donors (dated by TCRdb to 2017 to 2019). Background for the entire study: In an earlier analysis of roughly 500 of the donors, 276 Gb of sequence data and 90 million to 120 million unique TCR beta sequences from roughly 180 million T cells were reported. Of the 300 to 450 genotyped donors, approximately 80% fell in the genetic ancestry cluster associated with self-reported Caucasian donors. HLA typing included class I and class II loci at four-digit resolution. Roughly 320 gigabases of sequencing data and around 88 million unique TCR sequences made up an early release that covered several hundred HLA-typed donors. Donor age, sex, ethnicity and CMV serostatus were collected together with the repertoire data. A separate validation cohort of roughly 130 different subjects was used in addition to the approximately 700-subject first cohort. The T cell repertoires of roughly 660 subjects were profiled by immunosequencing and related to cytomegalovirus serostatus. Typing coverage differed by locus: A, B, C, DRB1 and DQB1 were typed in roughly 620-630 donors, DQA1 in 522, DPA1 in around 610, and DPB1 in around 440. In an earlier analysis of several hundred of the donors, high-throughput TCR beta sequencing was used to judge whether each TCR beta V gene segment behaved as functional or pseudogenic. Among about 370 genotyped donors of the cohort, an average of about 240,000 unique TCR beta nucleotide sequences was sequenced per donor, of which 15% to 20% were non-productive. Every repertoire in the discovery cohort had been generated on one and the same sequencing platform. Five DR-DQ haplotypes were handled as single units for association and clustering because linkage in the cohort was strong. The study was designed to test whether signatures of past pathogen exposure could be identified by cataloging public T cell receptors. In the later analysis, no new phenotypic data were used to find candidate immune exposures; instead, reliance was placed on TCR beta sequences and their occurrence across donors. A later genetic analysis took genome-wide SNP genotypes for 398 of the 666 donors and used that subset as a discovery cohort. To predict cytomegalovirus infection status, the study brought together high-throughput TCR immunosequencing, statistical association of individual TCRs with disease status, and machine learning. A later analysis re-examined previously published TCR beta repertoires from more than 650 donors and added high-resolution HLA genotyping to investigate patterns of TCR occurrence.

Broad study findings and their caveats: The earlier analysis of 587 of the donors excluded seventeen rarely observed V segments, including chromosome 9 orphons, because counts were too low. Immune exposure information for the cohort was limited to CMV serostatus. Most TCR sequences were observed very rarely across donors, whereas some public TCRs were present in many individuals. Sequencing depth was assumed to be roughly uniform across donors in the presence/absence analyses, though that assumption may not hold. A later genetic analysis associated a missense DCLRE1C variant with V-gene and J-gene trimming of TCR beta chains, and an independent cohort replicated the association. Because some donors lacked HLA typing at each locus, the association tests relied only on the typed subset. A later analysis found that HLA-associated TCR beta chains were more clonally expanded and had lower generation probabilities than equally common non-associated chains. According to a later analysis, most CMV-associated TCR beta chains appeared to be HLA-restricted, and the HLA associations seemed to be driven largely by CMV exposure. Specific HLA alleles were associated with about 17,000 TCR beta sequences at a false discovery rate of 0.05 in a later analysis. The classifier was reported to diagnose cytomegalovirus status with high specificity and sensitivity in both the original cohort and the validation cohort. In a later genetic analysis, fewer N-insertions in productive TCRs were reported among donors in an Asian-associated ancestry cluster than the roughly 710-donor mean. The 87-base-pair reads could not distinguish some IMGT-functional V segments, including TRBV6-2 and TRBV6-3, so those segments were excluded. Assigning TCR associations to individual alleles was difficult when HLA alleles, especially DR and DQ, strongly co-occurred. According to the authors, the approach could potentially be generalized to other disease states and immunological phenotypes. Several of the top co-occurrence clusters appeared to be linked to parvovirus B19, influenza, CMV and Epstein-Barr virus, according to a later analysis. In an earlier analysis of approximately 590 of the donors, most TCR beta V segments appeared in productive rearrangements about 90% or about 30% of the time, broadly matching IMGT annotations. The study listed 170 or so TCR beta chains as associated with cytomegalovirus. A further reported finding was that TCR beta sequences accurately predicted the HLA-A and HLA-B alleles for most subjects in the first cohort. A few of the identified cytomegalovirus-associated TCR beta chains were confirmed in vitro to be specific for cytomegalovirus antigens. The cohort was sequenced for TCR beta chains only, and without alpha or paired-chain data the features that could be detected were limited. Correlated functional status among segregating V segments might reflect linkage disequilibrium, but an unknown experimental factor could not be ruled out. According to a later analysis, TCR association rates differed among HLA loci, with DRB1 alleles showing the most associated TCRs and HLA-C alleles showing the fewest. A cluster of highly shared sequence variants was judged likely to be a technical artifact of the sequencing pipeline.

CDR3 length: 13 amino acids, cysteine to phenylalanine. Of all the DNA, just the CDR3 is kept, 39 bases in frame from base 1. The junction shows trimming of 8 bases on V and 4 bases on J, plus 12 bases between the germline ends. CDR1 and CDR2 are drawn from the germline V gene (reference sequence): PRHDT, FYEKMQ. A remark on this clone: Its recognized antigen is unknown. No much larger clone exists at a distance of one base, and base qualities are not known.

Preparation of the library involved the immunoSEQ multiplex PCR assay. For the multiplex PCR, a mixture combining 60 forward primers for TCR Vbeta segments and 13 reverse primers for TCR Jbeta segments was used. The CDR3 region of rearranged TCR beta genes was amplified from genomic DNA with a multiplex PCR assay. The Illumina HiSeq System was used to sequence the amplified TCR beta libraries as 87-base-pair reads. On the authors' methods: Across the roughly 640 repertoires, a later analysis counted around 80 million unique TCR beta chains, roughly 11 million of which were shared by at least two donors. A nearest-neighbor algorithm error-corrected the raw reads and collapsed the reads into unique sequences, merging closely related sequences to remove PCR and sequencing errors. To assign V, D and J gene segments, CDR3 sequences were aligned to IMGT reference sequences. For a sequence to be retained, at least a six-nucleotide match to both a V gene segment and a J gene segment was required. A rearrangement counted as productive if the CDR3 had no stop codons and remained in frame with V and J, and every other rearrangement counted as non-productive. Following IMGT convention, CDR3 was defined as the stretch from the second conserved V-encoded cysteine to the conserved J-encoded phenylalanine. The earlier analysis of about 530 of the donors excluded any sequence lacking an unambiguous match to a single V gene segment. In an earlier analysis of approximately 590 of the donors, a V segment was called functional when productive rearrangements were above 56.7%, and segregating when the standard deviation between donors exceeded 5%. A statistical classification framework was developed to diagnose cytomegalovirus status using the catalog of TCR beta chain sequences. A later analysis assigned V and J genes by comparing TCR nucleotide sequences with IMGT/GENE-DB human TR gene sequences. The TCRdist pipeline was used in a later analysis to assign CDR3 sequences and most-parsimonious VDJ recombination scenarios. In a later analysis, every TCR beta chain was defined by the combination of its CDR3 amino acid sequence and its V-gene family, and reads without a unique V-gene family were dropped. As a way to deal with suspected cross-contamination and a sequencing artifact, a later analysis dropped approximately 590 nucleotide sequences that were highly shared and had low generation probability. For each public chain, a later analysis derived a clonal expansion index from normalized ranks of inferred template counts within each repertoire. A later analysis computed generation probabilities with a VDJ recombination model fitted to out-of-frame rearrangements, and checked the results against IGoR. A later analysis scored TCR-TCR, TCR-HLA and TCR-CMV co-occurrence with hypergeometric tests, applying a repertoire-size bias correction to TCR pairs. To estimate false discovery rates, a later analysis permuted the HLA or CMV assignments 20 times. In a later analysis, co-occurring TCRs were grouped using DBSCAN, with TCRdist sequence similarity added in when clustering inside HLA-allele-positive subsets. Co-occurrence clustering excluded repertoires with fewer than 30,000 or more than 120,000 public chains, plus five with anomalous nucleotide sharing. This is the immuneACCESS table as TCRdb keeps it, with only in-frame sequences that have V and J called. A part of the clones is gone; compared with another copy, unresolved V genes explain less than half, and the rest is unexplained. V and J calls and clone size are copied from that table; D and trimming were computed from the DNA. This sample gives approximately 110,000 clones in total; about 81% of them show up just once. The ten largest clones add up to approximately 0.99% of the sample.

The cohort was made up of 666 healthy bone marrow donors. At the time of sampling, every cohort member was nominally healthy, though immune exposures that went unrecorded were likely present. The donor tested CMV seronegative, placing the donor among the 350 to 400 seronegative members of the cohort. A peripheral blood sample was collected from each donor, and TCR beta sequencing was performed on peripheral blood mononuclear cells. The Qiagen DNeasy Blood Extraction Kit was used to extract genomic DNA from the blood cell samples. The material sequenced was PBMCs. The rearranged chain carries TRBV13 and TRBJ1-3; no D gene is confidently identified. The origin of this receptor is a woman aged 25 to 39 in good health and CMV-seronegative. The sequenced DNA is TGTGCCAGCTCCGGTCTTTTCGGAAACACCATATATTTT. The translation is CASSGLFGNTIYF.